The rows below give T cell receptor beta chains drawn from one sample of a study of T cells expressing NK-cell markers. TCRdb reprocessed the 5' RACE reads; each CDR3 protein has one entry and no DNA is given. The listing contains approximately 550,000 distinct CDR3 sequences. Sequencing was performed on blood T cells: a sorted CD56 or NKG2C T cell subset, CD4+ or CD8+ T cells, or bulk PBMC T cells (not recorded which). The origin of the receptors is a man aged 18 to 30 in good health. The CDR3 runs from the conserved cysteine through the conserved F or W. Each record gives: V gene, J gene, CDR3 protein.

V gene: TRBV5-6; J gene: TRBJ2-2; CDR3 protein: CASSLVLVDTGELFF
V gene: TRBV29-1; J gene: TRBJ2-7; CDR3 protein: CSVELPSQGAFSYEQYF
V gene: TRBV20-1; J gene: TRBJ2-1; CDR3 protein: CSAKVPGLAGLANEQFF
V gene: TRBV20-1; J gene: TRBJ2-1; CDR3 protein: CSAREPSGRGNEQFF
V gene: TRBV5-6; J gene: TRBJ2-5; CDR3 protein: CASSLVFQGLEETQYF
V gene: TRBV15; J gene: TRBJ2-7; CDR3 protein: CATRPRELSEQYF
V gene: TRBV24-1; J gene: TRBJ2-1; CDR3 protein: CATESWDYNEQFF
V gene: TRBV30; J gene: TRBJ1-1; CDR3 protein: CACIRHPGTEAFF
V gene: TRBV19; J gene: TRBJ2-1; CDR3 protein: CASSRSSGSYNEQFF
V gene: TRBV15; J gene: TRBJ1-5; CDR3 protein: CATSRVPGGQPQHF
V gene: TRBV10-3; J gene: TRBJ2-2; CDR3 protein: CAIRQGSGELFF
V gene: TRBV11-2; J gene: TRBJ2-5; CDR3 protein: CASSLPTGVETQYF
V gene: TRBV7-2; J gene: TRBJ1-5; CDR3 protein: CASKAEYSNQPQHF
V gene: TRBV20-1; J gene: TRBJ2-4; CDR3 protein: CSARDSLGGSYGIQYF
V gene: TRBV7-3; J gene: TRBJ2-3; CDR3 protein: CASSLRTGGEGTQYF
V gene: TRBV7-6; J gene: TRBJ2-1; CDR3 protein: CASGTSGNMYNEQFF
V gene: TRBV29-1; J gene: TRBJ2-1; CDR3 protein: CSAFLAADNEQFF
V gene: TRBV15; J gene: TRBJ2-3; CDR3 protein: CATSSLTEQYF
V gene: TRBV6-5; J gene: TRBJ2-2; CDR3 protein: CASSYVGTGELFF
V gene: TRBV4-3; J gene: TRBJ2-7; CDR3 protein: CASSQVGREGDEQYF
V gene: TRBV3-1; J gene: TRBJ2-4; CDR3 protein: CASSLLTGAGVAKNIQYF
V gene: TRBV14; J gene: TRBJ2-3; CDR3 protein: CASSQVWPVGADTQYF
V gene: TRBV18; J gene: TRBJ1-1; CDR3 protein: CASSASVNTEAFF
V gene: TRBV7-2; J gene: TRBJ2-7; CDR3 protein: CASSLAPGVREQYF
V gene: TRBV11-1; J gene: TRBJ2-7; CDR3 protein: CASSLPGKHEQYF
V gene: TRBV7-9; J gene: TRBJ2-2; CDR3 protein: CASSGTVNTGELFF
V gene: TRBV3-1; J gene: TRBJ2-1; CDR3 protein: CASSHLSGRVYNEQFF
V gene: TRBV27; J gene: TRBJ2-1; CDR3 protein: CASSLYQGAGEQFF
V gene: TRBV6-5; J gene: TRBJ1-1; CDR3 protein: CASSYSISGHTEAFF
V gene: TRBV10-3; J gene: TRBJ2-1; CDR3 protein: CAIRGTGDGEQFF
V gene: TRBV24-1; J gene: TRBJ2-2; CDR3 protein: CATSTRNTGELFF
V gene: TRBV5-8; J gene: TRBJ2-1; CDR3 protein: CASSFDRGTTNEQFF
V gene: TRBV5-1; J gene: TRBJ1-2; CDR3 protein: CASSPGTGDGYTF
V gene: TRBV2; J gene: TRBJ2-2; CDR3 protein: CATRGAGAGELFF
V gene: TRBV7-2; J gene: TRBJ2-7; CDR3 protein: CASSLDVGNEQYF
V gene: TRBV6-5; J gene: TRBJ2-7; CDR3 protein: CASSYRAPVYEQYF
V gene: TRBV6-5; J gene: TRBJ2-7; CDR3 protein: CASSLTRLRDGVYEQYF
V gene: TRBV20-1; J gene: TRBJ2-1; CDR3 protein: CSARGTSGTRGNEQFF
V gene: TRBV5-1; J gene: TRBJ2-1; CDR3 protein: CASSLAPEGNEQFF
V gene: TRBV7-6; J gene: TRBJ2-3; CDR3 protein: CASSQFISGRLDTQYF